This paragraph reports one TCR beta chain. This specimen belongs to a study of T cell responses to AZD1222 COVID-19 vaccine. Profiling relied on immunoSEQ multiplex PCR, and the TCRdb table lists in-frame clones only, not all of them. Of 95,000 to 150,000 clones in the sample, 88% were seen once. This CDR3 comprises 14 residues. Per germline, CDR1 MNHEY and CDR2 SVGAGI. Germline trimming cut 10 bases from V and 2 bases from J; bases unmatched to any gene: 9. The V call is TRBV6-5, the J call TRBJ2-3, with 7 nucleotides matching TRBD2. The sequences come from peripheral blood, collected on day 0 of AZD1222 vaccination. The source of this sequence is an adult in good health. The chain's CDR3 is CATQPAGDTDTQYF. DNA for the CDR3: TGTGCCACCCAGCCTGCGGGGGACACAGATACGCAGTATTTT.